One and the same sample provided the 28 T cell receptor beta chains below, sequenced in a study of blood T cell repertoires in COVID-19. Profiling relied on immunoSEQ multiplex PCR, and the TCRdb table lists in-frame clones only, not all of them. The profile covers 200,000 to 300,000 clones, with around 85% appearing a single time and around 5.5% taken by the ten largest. The sample taken for sequencing was peripheral blood. The receptors derive from a man between 45 and 60 years old with COVID-19, enrolled during active disease.

The genes are TRBV7-2 and TRBJ1-1; D is perhaps TRBD1 (5 bases). The CDR3 extends over 15 amino acids. The germline gives CDR1 SGHTA, CDR2 FQGNSA. Trimming shortened V by 1 base and J by 4 bases, and 13 bases separated the two germline ends. The CDR3 here is CASSLESRGGTEAFF. In DNA form, the CDR3 reads TGTGCCAGCAGCTTAGAATCGAGGGGAGGCACTGAAGCTTTCTTT.

CDR3 nucleotides: TGTGCCAGCTCACCTGACAGGGGGGATCAGCCCCAGCATTTT. Its protein is CASSPDRGDQPQHF. V usage is TRBV18 and J usage is TRBJ1-5; 9 bases fit TRBD1. The CDR3 sequence is 14 residues long. V gave up 3 bases and J gave up 5 bases; unmatched junction bases: 2. The germline V gene has CDR1 KGHSH and CDR2 LQKENI.

The chain combines TRBV9 with TRBJ1-1; 7 bases fit TRBD1. V shed 1 base and J 10 bases; nucleotides not matched to a gene: 13. There are 15 residues in the CDR3. Germline-derived CDR1 and CDR2 are SGDLS and YYNGEE. The CDR3 sequence: CASSVNRDSTTRAFF. In DNA, the CDR3 is TGTGCCAGCAGCGTAAATCGGGACAGTACAACACGAGCTTTCTTT. Drawing the rest from reference TRBV9 and TRBJ1-1, the complete variable domain is DSGVTQTPKHLITATGQRVTLRCSPRSGDLSVYWYQQSLDQGLQFLIQYYNGEERAKGNILERFSAQQFPDLHSELNLSSLELGDSALYFCASSVNRDSTTRAFFGQGTRLTVV.

This clone was seen many times. The V gene is TRBV18, the J gene TRBJ1-2; D may be TRBD1 (5 bases). V dropped 3 bases and J dropped 4 bases, with 9 bases sitting between them. The V gene's germline CDR1 is KGHSH and CDR2 LQKENI. The CDR3 contains 13 residues. The CDR3 coding sequence is TGTGCCAGCTCACCGGAACAGGCCTATGGCTACACCTTC. Its protein product is CASSPEQAYGYTF.

The chain joins TRBV30 to TRBJ1-1; D call uncertain. Trimming took 6 bases from V and 3 from J, leaving 20 bases between them. In germline, CDR1 is GTSNPN, CDR2 SVGIG (reference sequence). The CDR3 is 15 residues long. For the CDR3, the DNA is TGTGCCTGCTCCCCCAACGGTTTTTGGTACACTGAAGCTTTCTTT. This codes for CACSPNGFWYTEAFF.

J is TRBJ1-5 and V is TRBV5-1, with a tentative D call TRBD1 (6 bases). The CDR3 length is 14 residues. Germline V gives CDR1 SGHRS, CDR2 YFSETQ. The V gene lost 0 bases and the J gene lost 6 bases, with 10 bases spanning the gap. CDR3 in amino acids: CASSLAQGSQPQHF. The CDR3 coding sequence is TGCGCCAGCAGCTTGGCACAGGGTAGTCAGCCCCAGCATTTT.

This chain joins TRBV28 and TRBJ1-1, with D possibly matching TRBD1 (6 bases). Germline loops: CDR1 MDHEN, CDR2 SYDVKM. CDR3 length: 14 residues. Between the trimmed V and J ends, which lost 10 bases and 4 bases, there was a span of 19 bases. CDR3 sequence reads: CATYPQGRFTEAFF. CDR3 bases: TGTGCCACATACCCCCAGGGGCGATTCACTGAAGCTTTCTTT. The variable domain in full, completed from reference TRBV28 and TRBJ1-1, reads DVKVTQSSRYLVKRTGEKVFLECVQDMDHENMFWYRQDPGLGLRLIYFSYDVKMKEKGDIPEGYSVSREKKERFSLILESASTNQTSMYLCATYPQGRFTEAFFGQGTRLTVV.

The CDR3 spells CASSQESRERDGYTF. The CDR3 nucleotides read TGTGCCAGCAGCCAAGAGAGCAGGGAGCGGGATGGCTACACCTTC. This chain links TRBV3-1 (or the pseudogene TRBV3-2) with TRBJ1-2; D might be TRBD1 (5 bases). The ends were cut back, 0 bases at V and 6 bases at J, with 14 bases in the middle. The CDR3 extends over 15 amino acids. Germline CDR1 and CDR2: LGHDT and YNNKEL (reference sequence).

V is TRBV3-1 (or the pseudogene TRBV3-2) and J is TRBJ1-2; 9 nucleotides match TRBD1. Germline CDR1 LGHDT, CDR2 YNNKEL (reference sequence). The trim removed 4 bases at V and 4 bases at J, leaving 10 bases unmatched. The CDR3 covers 16 residues. CDR3 protein: CASSRSGQGSAYGYTF. CDR3 bases: TGTGCCAGCAGCCGATCGGGACAGGGATCGGCCTATGGCTACACCTTC.

The V and J genes are TRBV4-3 and TRBJ2-1; 8 bases are a match to TRBD1. The CDR3 covers 16 residues. With V trimmed by 5 bases and J by 0 bases, 6 bases remained unmatched. Germline lookup yields CDR1 LGHNA and CDR2 YSLEER. CDR3 sequence (DNA): TGCGCCAGCAGCGACAGGGGATATAGCTCCTACAATGAGCAGTTCTTC. Encoded protein: CASSDRGYSSYNEQFF.

This sequence joins TRBV27 and TRBJ1-6, with D perhaps matching TRBD1 (5 bases). Trimming shortened V by 0 bases and J by 0 bases, and 12 bases separated the two germline ends. The CDR3 is made up of 18 amino acids. The germline V gene encodes CDR1 MNHEY and CDR2 SMNVEV (reference sequence). The CDR3, as DNA: TGTGCCAGCAGTTTATCCCCCAAGACAGTCTCCTATAATTCACCCCTCCACTTT. This codes for CASSLSPKTVSYNSPLHF.

The gene calls are TRBV29-1 and TRBJ1-2; D is ambiguous. This CDR3 comprises 11 residues. Germline-derived CDR1 and CDR2 are SQVTM and ANQGSEA. V lost 7 bases to trimming and J lost 7 bases, with 13 bases between them. In DNA, the CDR3 is TGCAGCGCCCAACACCGGGGTGGCTACACCTTC. It specifies CSAQHRGGYTF.

The chain couples TRBV5-1 to TRBJ2-7; 7 nucleotides match TRBD1. After removal of 4 bases from V and 3 bases from J, the junction contained 10 bases not matched to a gene. Germline CDR1 and CDR2: SGHRS and YFSETQ. The CDR3 is made up of 15 amino acids. The CDR3 DNA reads as TGCGCCAGCAGCATTGACAGGGATCAAAACTACGAGCAGTACTTC. Amino acid sequence: CASSIDRDQNYEQYF.

The rearrangement links TRBV6-6 to TRBJ1-5; D is possibly TRBD1 (6 bases). The germline V gene encodes CDR1 MNHNY and CDR2 SVGAGI (reference sequence). The CDR3 sequence is 18 residues long. V was pared by 5 bases and J by 1 base, with 21 bases between. The CDR3 loop reads CASSPLRTRGWSNQPQHF. The CDR3 DNA is TGTGCCAGCAGTCCCTTGAGGACCAGGGGCTGGAGCAATCAGCCCCAGCATTTT.

The chain has TRBV4-3 and TRBJ1-2; TRBD1 is a possible D gene (5 bases). V was trimmed by 5 bases and J by 9 bases, leaving 19 bases between them. Germline loops: CDR1 LGHNA, CDR2 YSLEER. The CDR3 length is 14 residues. The CDR3 nucleotides read TGCGCCAGCAGCACAGACAAAGGGGCCTCGAGCTACACCTTC. It is translated as CASSTDKGASSYTF.

The chain combines TRBV7-6 with TRBJ2-3; 10 bases match TRBD2. Losses at the gene ends were 5 bases for V and 3 bases for J; bases not matched to a gene: 2. CDR3 length: 14 residues. Germline loops: CDR1 SGHVS, CDR2 FNYEAQ. CDR3 DNA: TGTGCCAGCAGCCGGACTAGCGGTACAGATACGCAGTATTTT. Protein: CASSRTSGTDTQYF.

This clone was found many times. The chain carries TRBV7-9 and TRBJ2-1; D perhaps matches TRBD1 (6 bases). The CDR3 is 13 residues long. V lost 5 bases to trimming and J lost 8 bases, with 13 bases between them. Germline assignment: CDR1 SEHNR and CDR2 FQNEAQ (reference sequence). This chain's CDR3 is CASSPTGFDEQFF. CDR3 nucleotide sequence: TGTGCCAGCAGCCCAACAGGGTTCGATGAGCAGTTCTTC. Based on the CDR3 plus reference TRBV7-9 and TRBJ2-1, the full variable domain is DTGVSQNPRHKITKRGQNVTFRCDPISEHNRLYWYRQTLGQGPEFLTYFQNEAQLEKSRLLSDRFSAERPKGSFSTLEIQRTEQGDSAMYLCASSPTGFDEQFFGPGTRLTVL.

The chain has TRBV15 and TRBJ1-1; maybe TRBD1 (6 bases). V was pared by 3 bases and J by 0 bases, with 11 bases between. The CDR3 has 15 residues. Germline values: CDR1 LNHNV, CDR2 YYDKDF (reference sequence). The CDR3 DNA reads TGTGCCACCAGCAGGCCCCGGGACATGAACACTGAAGCTTTCTTT. It is translated as CATSRPRDMNTEAFF.

The V call is TRBV6-6, the J call TRBJ2-1, with 10 positions matching TRBD1. V shed 2 bases, J shed 7 bases, and the junction held 5 bases outside the gene matches. The CDR3 is 15 amino acids. Germline-derived CDR1 and CDR2 are MNHNY and SVGAGI (reference sequence). The CDR3: CASSYLGDRGNEQFF. The CDR3 bases are TGTGCCAGCAGTTACCTCGGGGACAGGGGAAATGAGCAGTTCTTC.

The genes are TRBV28 and TRBJ2-2, with a weak D call TRBD1 (5 bases). The CDR3 runs 15 residues. CDR1 and CDR2 (germline): MDHEN, SYDVKM. The V and J ends lost 5 bases and 5 bases respectively, with 15 bases between them. The CDR3 nucleotides read TGTGCCAGCAGTCCGGGCCAACCAGGGACCGGGGAGCTGTTTTTT. Translating it yields CASSPGQPGTGELFF.

CDR3 loop: CAGAGQALSLGANVLTF. The CDR3 nucleotides read TGTGCCGGCGCAGGACAGGCCCTCTCTCTGGGGGCCAACGTCCTGACTTTC. The V gene is TRBV5-5, the J gene TRBJ2-6, with TRBD1 identical over 7 bases. V gave up 10 bases and J gave up 4 bases; unmatched junction bases: 17. Germline CDR1 SGHKS, CDR2 YYEKEE (reference sequence). The CDR3 is 17 residues long.

CDR3 coding DNA: TGTGCCACCAGTGATCGGGGGGGGTCCAACGAGCAGTACTTC. Translating gives CATSDRGGSNEQYF. V usage is TRBV24-1 and J usage is TRBJ2-7, with 8 bases that match TRBD2. J lost 5 bases, V lost 3 bases, and 5 bases had no gene match. The CDR3 spans 14 residues. Germline CDR1 KGHDR, CDR2 SFDVKD.

The chain is built from TRBV19 and TRBJ2-1; TRBD2 matches 8 bases. The CDR3 sequence is 15 residues long. V lost 5 bases to trimming and J lost 6 bases; unmatched junction nucleotides: 9. Germline CDR1 and CDR2: LNHDA and SQIVND (reference sequence). CDR3 amino acids: CASSDGSGGGNEQFF. The CDR3, as DNA: TGTGCCAGTAGTGACGGGAGCGGGGGAGGCAATGAGCAGTTCTTC.

The chain couples TRBV4-1 to TRBJ1-5; D gene unclear. V lost 0 bases and J lost 2, with 14 bases in between. Germline values: CDR1 MGHRA, CDR2 YSYEKL. There are 17 residues in the CDR3. CDR3 DNA: TGCGCCAGCAGCCAAGAAGCCGGTCGGAGCCGCAATCAGCCCCAGCATTTT. Amino acid sequence: CASSQEAGRSRNQPQHF.

The V call is TRBV5-6, the J call TRBJ1-6; 8 bases map to TRBD1. The V gene's germline CDR1 is SGHDT and CDR2 YYEEEE. The CDR3 is 16 residues long. V lost 3 bases to trimming and J lost 7 bases; unmatched junction nucleotides: 9. The CDR3 DNA reads as TGTGCCAGCAGCTCCCTCCGACAGGGGTTCAATTCACCCCTCCACTTT. This translates into CASSSLRQGFNSPLHF.

The genes are TRBV3-1 (or the pseudogene TRBV3-2) and TRBJ1-1; 7 nucleotides line up with TRBD1. Germline V gives CDR1 LGHDT, CDR2 YNNKEL (reference sequence). The CDR3 has 12 residues. V trimming: 6 bases; J trimming: 3 bases; junction bases outside the gene matches: 1. CDR3 region: CASRTGYTEAFF. In DNA, the CDR3 is TGTGCCAGCAGGACAGGGTACACTGAAGCTTTCTTT.

This clone is a singleton in its sample. This chain links TRBV3-1 (or the pseudogene TRBV3-2) with TRBJ2-1; 10 nucleotides agree with TRBD1. This CDR3 is 15 amino acids long. The V and J ends lost 4 bases and 9 bases, in that order; junction bases with no gene match: 9. The germline V gene has CDR1 LGHDT and CDR2 YNNKEL (reference sequence). CDR3 sequence: CASSPGQGVGSEQFF. The CDR3, as DNA: TGTGCCAGCAGCCCCGGACAGGGGGTTGGTAGTGAGCAGTTCTTC.

The chain combines TRBV27 with TRBJ1-3; D possibly corresponds to TRBD1 (6 bases). Looked up from germline, CDR1 is MNHEY and CDR2 is SMNVEV (reference sequence). Between the trimmed V and J ends, which lost 4 bases and 0 bases, there was a span of 19 bases. The CDR3 is made up of 18 amino acids. The CDR3 region is CASSSRGQGSLSGNTIYF. The CDR3 coding sequence is TGTGCCAGCAGTTCAAGGGGCCAGGGGTCCCTCTCTGGAAACACCATATATTTT.